One sample yielded the 30 T cell receptor beta chains listed below, sequenced in a study of T-cell memory formation after mild COVID-19. From the 5' RACE reads, TCRdb called clonotypes with MiXCR, one entry per CDR3 protein. The table includes roughly 450,000 distinct CDR3 sequences, under 20% detected once. Input material: PBMCs or a T cell subset sorted from them (not recorded which). These receptors all come from a man aged 18 to 29 who had mild COVID-19 (a few samples of this study predate the infection). Cell type and time point are not known.

The J gene is TRBJ2-1, the V gene TRBV7-2; TRBD2 aligns across 13 bases. V lost 1 base and J lost 8; bases outside the gene matches: 5. Per the germline V gene, CDR1 is SGHTA and CDR2 is FQGNSA. CDR3 length: 16 amino acids. The CDR3, as DNA: TGTGCCAGCAGCTTAGGACTAGCGGGGGGCACGGATGAGCAGTTCTTC. Translating gives CASSLGLAGGTDEQFF. The full variable domain, with the rest looked up from reference TRBV7-2 and TRBJ2-1, is GAGVSQSPSNKVTEKGKDVELRCDPISGHTALYWYRQSLGQGLEFLIYFQGNSAPDKSGLPSDRFSAERTGGSVSTLTIQRTQQEDSAVYLCASSLGLAGGTDEQFFGPGTRLTVL.

V usage is TRBV12-3 or TRBV12-4 and J usage is TRBJ1-2; D unclear. The ends were cut back, 0 bases at V and 4 bases at J, with 12 bases in the middle. This CDR3 is built from 15 residues. The CDR3 DNA is TGTGCCAGCAGTTTAGCGGCAGGCCGACTCTATGGCTACACCTTC. It yields the protein CASSLAAGRLYGYTF.

This clonotype showed up just a few times. The chain employs TRBV7-9 and TRBJ1-2; 7 bases agree with TRBD1. CDR1 is SEHNR and CDR2 is FQNEAQ in the germline V gene (reference sequence). After removal of 3 bases from V and 7 bases from J, the junction contained 8 bases not matched to a gene. The CDR3 extends over 14 amino acids. The chain's CDR3 is CASSFSTGAAGYTF. CDR3 in DNA: TGTGCCAGCAGCTTTTCCACAGGGGCGGCTGGCTACACCTTC.

This clonotype was picked up a small number of times. The chain is built from TRBV9 and TRBJ2-5, with D perhaps given as TRBD1 or TRBD2 (5 bases each). Per germline, CDR1 SGDLS and CDR2 YYNGEE. CDR3 size: 14 residues. V dropped 3 bases and J dropped 1 base, with 10 bases sitting between them. CDR3: CASSASGAQETQYF. The CDR3 nucleotides read TGTGCCAGCAGCGCTTCCGGGGCCCAAGAGACCCAGTACTTC.

This clonotype came up a few times. The rearrangement links TRBV27 to TRBJ2-1; possibly TRBD2 for D (7 bases). V lost 1 base and J lost 6, with 16 bases in between. CDR3 length: 16 residues. Germline V gene sequence: CDR1 MNHEY, CDR2 SMNVEV (reference sequence). The CDR3 sequence: CASSLWGRGPSNEQFF. The DNA of the CDR3 is TGTGCCAGCAGTTTATGGGGGCGGGGGCCCTCCAATGAGCAGTTCTTC.

This clonotype was seen ten or more times. The gene calls are TRBV4-3 and TRBJ2-7, with D perhaps TRBD1 or TRBD2 (5 bases each). The CDR3 has 18 residues. V lost 0 bases, J lost 1 base, and 19 bases lay in between. The germline V gene encodes CDR1 LGHNA and CDR2 YSLEER. The CDR3 DNA sequence: TGCGCCAGCAGCCAAGATTTAATTACCGGGACGGCTTCCTACGAGCAGTACTTC. As protein: CASSQDLITGTASYEQYF.

The CDR3 region is CASSYRDTQETQYF. The CDR3 region has the DNA TGCGCCAGCAGCTATCGGGACACCCAAGAGACCCAGTACTTC. The gene calls are TRBV5-1 and TRBJ2-5; tentatively, D is TRBD1 (6 bases). Germline V gene lookup returns CDR1 SGHRS and CDR2 YFSETQ. V was pared by 3 bases and J by 1 base, with 10 bases between. The length of the CDR3 is 14 residues.

This clonotype occurred a few times. The chain has TRBV7-8 and TRBJ2-2; 8 bases line up with TRBD1. Germline V CDR1 and CDR2: SGHVS, FQNEAQ. V dropped 0 bases and J dropped 0; count of bases not matched to a gene: 15. The CDR3 is 21 amino acids. The CDR3 is CASSLAPGRGPETSNTGELFF. As DNA, the CDR3 is TGTGCCAGCAGCTTAGCGCCCGGCAGGGGGCCGGAAACGTCGAACACCGGGGAGCTGTTTTTT.

The chain uses TRBV10-2 and TRBJ1-6; D uncertain. Trimming cost V 2 bases and J 2 bases, with 7 bases left between them. Germline V gene sequence: CDR1 WSHSY, CDR2 SAAADI. CDR3 length equals 15 residues. In nucleotides, the CDR3 is TGCGCCAGCAGTGAGAGGGCCCCCTATAATTCACCCCTCCACTTT. It is translated as CASSERAPYNSPLHF.

A remark on this clonotype: One junction end does not reproduce the germline sequence, and a read error may be involved. V and J are TRBV28 and TRBJ2-5, with D unresolved. The CDR3 contains 15 residues. Germline lookup yields CDR1 MDHEN and CDR2 SYDVKM. This CDR3 is CASSLGLLLQETKYF. The CDR3 coding sequence is TGTGCCAGCAGTTTAGGTCTCCTCCTCCAAGAGACCAAGTACTTC.

The sample holds a few counts of this clonotype. The gene calls are TRBV4-3 and TRBJ1-5; no clear D gene. V was clipped by 0 bases and J by 7 bases, with 19 bases between them. The CDR3 runs 17 residues. Germline V gene sequence: CDR1 LGHNA, CDR2 YSLEER. The CDR3 spells CASSQEFGRQSLQPQHF. Written as DNA, the CDR3 is TGCGCCAGCAGCCAAGAATTCGGCAGGCAAAGTTTACAGCCCCAGCATTTT.

This clonotype was seen only a few times. The genes are TRBV4-3 and TRBJ1-6; D gene ambiguous. Per germline, CDR1 LGHNA and CDR2 YSLEER. Deletions cut 3 bases from V and 7 bases from J, with 4 bases between. CDR3 size: 12 residues. The CDR3, as DNA: TGCGCCAGCAGCCAGGAGAATTCACCCCTCCACTTT. Translating it yields CASSQENSPLHF.

A remark on this clonotype: A much more abundant neighbour one base away suggests this may be a read error. The chain is built from TRBV4-1 and TRBJ2-5, with D uncertain. This CDR3 has 13 residues. Germline V gives CDR1 MGHRA, CDR2 YSYEKL. Here the CDR3 reads CASSRPGQETKYF. DNA of the CDR3: TGCGCCAGCAGCCGTCCAGGCCAAGAGACCAAGTACTTC.

This chain links TRBV20-1 with TRBJ2-2, with D hard to call. This CDR3 spans 13 amino acids. Deletions cut 1 base from V and 2 bases from J, with 5 bases between. The V gene's germline CDR1 is DFQATT and CDR2 SNEGSKA (reference sequence). The CDR3 DNA reads TGCAGTGCTAGAGGACATAACACCGGGGAGCTGTTTTTT. Protein sequence: CSARGHNTGELFF.

This clonotype was found a few times. CDR3 in amino acids: CASSYRQGDEQFF. The CDR3 DNA follows: TGTGCCAGCAGTTACAGGCAGGGGGATGAGCAGTTCTTC. The chain links TRBV6-5 to TRBJ2-1; 7 bases agree with TRBD1. V dropped 2 bases and J dropped 8; count of bases not matched to a gene: 3. CDR1 MNHEY and CDR2 SVGAGI come from the germline V gene. This CDR3 spans 13 amino acids.

The chain uses TRBV18 and TRBJ1-2; TRBD1 is a possible D gene (6 bases). Per the germline V gene, CDR1 is KGHSH and CDR2 is LQKENI. V lost 5 bases to trimming and J lost 7 bases, with 20 bases between them. This CDR3 contains 15 residues. DNA of the CDR3: TGTGCCAGCTCATCCACCGTCCAGGGGCTAGCTGGCTACACCTTC. As protein: CASSSTVQGLAGYTF.

This clonotype was detected only a few times. The chain carries TRBV5-1 and TRBJ1-1, with TRBD1 identical over 10 bases. Unmatched junction bases numbered 6, after V lost 4 bases and J lost 3 bases. The CDR3 consists of 15 residues. Germline V gene data show CDR1 as SGHRS and CDR2 as YFSETQ. CDR3 DNA: TGCGCCAGCAGCACAGGGACAGGGGTGGACACTGAAGCTTTCTTT. As protein: CASSTGTGVDTEAFF.

The chain has TRBV12-3 or TRBV12-4 and TRBJ2-1; the D is unclear. V gave up 2 bases and J gave up 6 bases, with 11 bases separating them. The CDR3 runs to 14 residues. The CDR3 DNA sequence: TGTGCCAGCAGTTTAATCCGAGGCTTCAATGAGCAGTTCTTC. Its protein is CASSLIRGFNEQFF.

This clonotype was counted at least ten times. The chain recombines TRBV7-3 with TRBJ2-1; 9 bases agree with TRBD2. With 0 bases clipped from V and 7 bases from J, the junction kept 4 bases outside the gene matches. The CDR3 extends over 15 amino acids. Germline loops: CDR1 SGHTA, CDR2 FQGTGA. CDR3 DNA sequence: TGTGCCAGCAGCTTAACCAGCGGGGGGATAAATGAGCAGTTCTTC. Translation gives CASSLTSGGINEQFF.

This clonotype was counted only a few times. The V gene is TRBV11-2, the J gene TRBJ1-2, with 7 bases that match TRBD1. CDR1 SGHAT and CDR2 FQNNGV come from the germline V gene. The length of the CDR3 is 14 residues. J lost 2 bases, V lost 4 bases, and 4 bases had no gene match. CDR3 in amino acids: CASSSLQGNYGYTF. For the CDR3, the DNA is TGTGCCAGCAGCTCCCTACAGGGGAACTATGGCTACACCTTC. Drawing the rest from reference TRBV11-2 and TRBJ1-2, the complete variable domain is EAGVAQSPRYKIIEKRQSVAFWCNPISGHATLYWYQQILGQGPKLLIQFQNNGVVDDSQLPKDRFSAERLKGVDSTLKIQPAKLEDSAVYLCASSSLQGNYGYTFGSGTRLTVV.

This clonotype was observed a handful of times. This rearrangement joins TRBV7-2 to TRBJ1-4; no clear D gene. The germline gives CDR1 SGHTA, CDR2 FQGNSA. V lost 4 bases and J lost 6, with 9 bases in between. The CDR3 is 13 amino acids. The DNA for the CDR3 is TGTGCCAGCAGCTACGCGGGGTATGAAAAACTGTTTTTT. Translating it yields CASSYAGYEKLFF.

The rearrangement joins TRBV5-1 to TRBJ2-7; no reliable D call. V gave up 0 bases and J gave up 4 bases, with 11 bases separating them. Germline CDR1 and CDR2: SGHRS and YFSETQ. This CDR3 region has 14 residues. CDR3 sequence reads: CASSLDGRRYEQYF. The CDR3 nucleotides are TGCGCCAGCAGCTTGGACGGCAGGCGATACGAGCAGTACTTC.

This sequence joins TRBV7-6 and TRBJ1-1, with 10 bases aligning to TRBD1. Germline CDR1 and CDR2: SGHVS and FNYEAQ. V shed 3 bases and J 3 bases; nucleotides not matched to a gene: 7. The CDR3 consists of 16 residues. The CDR3 protein is CASSFPGTGEYTEAFF. CDR3 in DNA: TGTGCCAGCAGCTTCCCGGGGACAGGGGAATACACTGAAGCTTTCTTT. The whole variable domain, filled in from reference TRBV7-6 and TRBJ1-1, reads GAGVSQSPRYKVTKRGQDVALRCDPISGHVSLYWYRQALGQGPEFLTYFNYEAQQDKSGLPNDRFSAERPEGSISTLTIQRTEQRDSAMYRCASSFPGTGEYTEAFFGQGTRLTVV.

V is TRBV9 and J is TRBJ2-3, with TRBD2 identical over 11 bases. The CDR3 spans 16 residues. With V trimmed by 4 bases and J by 2 bases, 6 bases remained unmatched. Germline assignment: CDR1 SGDLS and CDR2 YYNGEE. The CDR3 sequence: CASSPGLADFTDTQYF. The CDR3 DNA is TGTGCCAGCAGCCCGGGACTAGCGGACTTCACAGATACGCAGTATTTT.

This clonotype was counted between two and nine times. The rearrangement joins TRBV20-1 to TRBJ1-6; maybe TRBD1 (6 bases). The CDR3 has 13 amino acids. The V end was cut by 6 bases, the J end by 10 bases, with 16 bases between. CDR1 DFQATT and CDR2 SNEGSKA come from the germline V gene (reference sequence). In nucleotides, the CDR3 is TGCAGTGCCCCAGGGGATCCGGGGTCACCCCTCCACTTT. Translated: CSAPGDPGSPLHF.

This clonotype showed up many times. The CDR3 bases are TGTGCCAGCAGCTTGGGGACAAAAACCTACGAGCAGTACTTC. Its translation is CASSLGTKTYEQYF. The genes are TRBV7-2 and TRBJ2-7, with D perhaps TRBD1 (6 bases). The CDR3 spans 14 residues. The V end was cut by 3 bases, the J end by 2 bases, with 11 bases between. Germline CDR1 and CDR2: SGHTA and FQGNSA.

The V and J genes are TRBV14 and TRBJ2-7, with D perhaps matching TRBD2 (5 bases). The CDR3 has 13 amino acids. Trimming shortened V by 2 bases and J by 3 bases, and 8 bases separated the two germline ends. The germline CDR1 and CDR2 sequences are SGHDN and FVKESK. The CDR3 DNA follows: TGTGCCAGCAGCCAAATCGGGAACTACGAGCAGTACTTC. Protein: CASSQIGNYEQYF.

The chain carries TRBV20-1 and TRBJ2-7, with unresolved D. Germline V gene data show CDR1 as DFQATT and CDR2 as SNEGSKA (reference sequence). Trimming took off 3 bases at V and 5 bases at J, with 11 bases between the two ends. This CDR3 contains 12 residues. As DNA, the CDR3 is TGCAGTGCTAGGGTGGGATTCAACGAGCAGTACTTC. Its translation: CSARVGFNEQYF.

The genes are TRBV7-9 and TRBJ1-2; D remains ambiguous. This CDR3 spans 12 amino acids. Trimming shortened V by 2 bases and J by 5 bases, and 6 bases separated the two germline ends. CDR1 SEHNR and CDR2 FQNEAQ come from the germline V gene (reference sequence). DNA for the CDR3: TGTGCCAGCAGCTTATTCGAGTATGGCTACACCTTC. Protein: CASSLFEYGYTF.

This clonotype was seen a handful of times. The chain employs TRBV18 and TRBJ2-7; D is possibly TRBD1 (6 bases). Germline V gene data show CDR1 as KGHSH and CDR2 as LQKENI. There are 14 residues in the CDR3. The germline V and J ends were trimmed by 3 bases and 7 bases, with 16 bases remaining between them. CDR3 residues: CASSPEAGVREQYV. In DNA form, the CDR3 reads TGTGCCAGCTCACCCGAAGCAGGGGTTCGAGAGCAGTACGTC.